The entry below describes one T cell receptor (beta chain). The antigen is undetermined. This sample was included in a study of cytomegalovirus exposure and HLA in healthy donors. Study-wide findings and caveats: Cytomegalovirus-associated status was assigned to approximately 160 TCR beta chains. It was found in a later analysis that first-cohort TCR clusters tended to co-occur in the 120 validation repertoires.

Clones were read by immunoSEQ multiplex PCR, and TCRdb kept only the in-frame ones, dropping some. The sample has almost 200,000 clones; about 81% are singletons. The specimen was PBMCs. The TCR comes from a woman in her twenties or thirties in good health and CMV-seronegative.

This CDR3 reads CASRPQGVQETQYF. The CDR3 bases are TGTGCCAGCAGGCCACAGGGGGTCCAAGAGACCCAGTACTTC. The chain couples TRBV27 to TRBJ2-5, with 8 bases that match TRBD1. Germline trimming cut 6 bases from V and 1 base from J; bases unmatched to any gene: 4. This CDR3 has 14 amino acids. Germline V gene sequence: CDR1 MNHEY, CDR2 SMNVEV (reference sequence).